These 21 T cell receptor beta chains share one sample of origin, sequenced in a study of T cells in Graves' hyperthyroidism and ophthalmopathy. RNA transcripts gave rise to amplified TCR beta CDR3 regions. First-round RT-PCR with HTBI primers amplified the TCR CDR3 region. TCRdb re-analysed the multiplex PCR reads in MiXCR, keeping a single row per CDR3 protein. The data show 350,000 to 450,000 distinct CDR3 sequences, about 15% seen once. The source material was blood. Source of these receptors: a woman aged 55-69 years with Graves' hyperthyroidism.

This clonotype was found many times. The chain carries TRBV7-8 and TRBJ2-5; 8 nucleotides agree with TRBD1. Germline V gene lookup returns CDR1 SGHVS and CDR2 FQNEAQ. The CDR3 contains 15 residues. Trimming at V came to 6 bases and at J to 2 bases, leaving 8 bases not matched to a gene. The CDR3 nucleotides read TGTGCCAGCAGGCGAGCCCGGACAGGGCAAGAGACCCAGTACTTC. Its translation is CASRRARTGQETQYF.

This clonotype was seen many times. J is TRBJ2-1 and V is TRBV19; no clear D gene. Trimming shortened V by 1 base and J by 2 bases, and 12 bases separated the two germline ends. Germline lookup yields CDR1 LNHDA and CDR2 SQIVND (reference sequence). The CDR3 covers 16 residues. CDR3 bases: TGTGCCAGTAGTATAGTATCCCTCGGCGCCTACAATGAGCAGTTCTTC. Amino acids: CASSIVSLGAYNEQFF.

The CDR3 sequence: CASSPPAGFDTGELFF. The CDR3, as DNA: TGCGCCAGCAGCCCCCCGGCGGGGTTCGACACCGGGGAGCTGTTTTTT. The rearrangement joins TRBV4-1 to TRBJ2-2; a possible D gene is TRBD2 (6 bases). The V end lost 4 bases, the J end lost 3 bases, and 15 bases lay between the germline ends. The CDR3 runs to 16 residues. Germline assignment: CDR1 MGHRA and CDR2 YSYEKL.

The chain combines TRBV30 with TRBJ1-5; D remains unclear. The germline V gene has CDR1 GTSNPN and CDR2 SVGIG (reference sequence). The length of the CDR3 is 13 residues. Trimming left V 1 base short and J 0 bases short, with 4 bases between. CDR3 loop: CAWSEDSNQPQHF. The CDR3 nucleotides read TGTGCCTGGAGTGAAGATAGCAATCAGCCCCAGCATTTT.

CDR3 amino acids: CSAPSGGNIQYF. The DNA of the CDR3 is TGCAGTGCCCCTAGCGGGGGAAACATTCAGTACTTC. The J gene is TRBJ2-4, the V gene TRBV20-1, with 10 positions matching TRBD2. This CDR3 spans 12 amino acids. The V segment lost 6 bases and the J segment 6 bases; nucleotides outside the gene matches: 2. Germline V lookup: CDR1 DFQATT, CDR2 SNEGSKA (reference sequence).

This clonotype was seen ten or more times. The chain links TRBV5-1 to TRBJ2-7, with 9 positions matching TRBD2. This CDR3 has 14 residues. With 5 bases clipped from V and 3 bases from J, the junction kept 6 bases outside the gene matches. Germline V lookup: CDR1 SGHRS, CDR2 YFSETQ. The CDR3 reads CASRVLAGYYEQYF. The DNA of the CDR3 is TGCGCCAGCAGGGTCCTAGCGGGATACTACGAGCAGTACTTC. Full variable domain (remainder filled in from reference TRBV5-1 and TRBJ2-7): KAGVTQTPRYLIKTRGQQVTLSCSPISGHRSVSWYQQTPGQGLQFLFEYFSETQRNKGNFPGRFSGRQFSNSRSEMNVSTLELGDSALYLCASRVLAGYYEQYFGPGTRLTVT.

This clonotype was recorded many times. The V call is TRBV12-3 or TRBV12-4, the J call TRBJ1-1; maybe TRBD1 (6 bases). The CDR3 has 16 residues. The V end was cut by 6 bases, the J end by 1 base, with 18 bases between. CDR3 amino acids: CASSHDTGMENTEAFF. DNA of the CDR3: TGTGCCAGCAGCCACGACACAGGGATGGAGAACACTGAAGCTTTCTTT.

The chain recombines TRBV24-1 with TRBJ1-1, with 8 bases identical to TRBD1. Germline assignment: CDR1 KGHDR and CDR2 SFDVKD. V was clipped by 4 bases and J by 1 base; unmatched bases: 4. The CDR3 runs to 15 residues. Here the CDR3 DNA reads TGTGCCACCAGTGACCCAGGACAGGGGAACACTGAAGCTTTCTTT. It encodes CATSDPGQGNTEAFF.

The chain uses TRBV28 and TRBJ1-2; 7 positions match TRBD1. The CDR3 has 15 residues. With 5 bases clipped from V and 4 bases from J, the junction kept 10 bases outside the gene matches. Germline V gene sequence: CDR1 MDHEN, CDR2 SYDVKM. CDR3 region: CASSITGVLLYGYTF. CDR3 nucleotide sequence: TGTGCCAGCAGTATAACAGGGGTCCTCCTCTATGGCTACACCTTC.

This clonotype was picked up a small number of times. V usage is TRBV28 and J usage is TRBJ2-1; D is perhaps TRBD2 (6 bases). Trimming removed 2 bases at V and 6 bases at J, with 14 bases between. Germline CDR1 MDHEN, CDR2 SYDVKM. The length of the CDR3 is 15 residues. The CDR3 bases are TGTGCCAGCAGTTTACTGCCGGGAGACGCCAATGAGCAGTTCTTC. This sequence encodes CASSLLPGDANEQFF.

V usage is TRBV15 and J usage is TRBJ2-5; perhaps TRBD1 as D (5 bases). CDR3 length equals 15 residues. Looked up from germline, CDR1 is LNHNV and CDR2 is YYDKDF (reference sequence). Trimming shortened V by 0 bases and J by 5 bases, and 13 bases separated the two germline ends. The CDR3 sequence is CATSRDRGRVETQYF. The CDR3 region has the DNA TGTGCCACCAGCAGAGATCGAGGCAGGGTTGAGACCCAGTACTTC.

The chain has TRBV7-9 and TRBJ1-2; D unresolved. Trimming removed 1 base at V and 6 bases at J, with 9 bases between. Germline CDR1 reads SEHNR; CDR2 reads FQNEAQ (reference sequence). This CDR3 has 13 amino acids. CDR3 region: CASSLERKDGYTF. The CDR3 DNA is TGTGCCAGCAGCTTAGAGAGGAAGGATGGCTACACCTTC.

This clonotype has a handful of counts. CDR3 residues: CAGQGDADTQYF. As DNA, the CDR3 is TGTGCCGGACAGGGGGACGCAGATACGCAGTATTTT. This rearrangement joins TRBV7-9 to TRBJ2-3, with 10 nucleotides matching TRBD1. After removal of 11 bases from V and 4 bases from J, the junction contained 3 bases not matched to a gene. CDR3 size: 12 residues. CDR1 is SEHNR, CDR2 FQNEAQ, per germline (reference sequence). Together with reference TRBV7-9 and TRBJ2-3, the CDR3 gives the full variable domain: DTGVSQNPRHKITKRGQNVTFRCDPISEHNRLYWYRQTLGQGPEFLTYFQNEAQLEKSRLLSDRFSAERPKGSFSTLEIQRTEQGDSAMYLCAGQGDADTQYFGPGTRLTVL.

This clonotype was counted at least ten times. The gene calls are TRBV7-9 and TRBJ2-1; 16 bases are a match to TRBD2. The CDR3 runs 17 residues. Germline values: CDR1 SEHNR, CDR2 FQNEAQ (reference sequence). The V gene end was trimmed by 6 bases and the J gene end by 5 bases; junction bases not matched to a gene: 7. As DNA, the CDR3 is TGTGCCAGCAGATCAATGGGGACTAGCGGGAGGGACAATGAGCAGTTCTTC. As protein: CASRSMGTSGRDNEQFF.

This clonotype has at least ten counts. V gene TRBV6-1 combines with J gene TRBJ1-1; tentative D call: TRBD1 (6 bases). Germline loops: CDR1 MNHNS, CDR2 SASEGT. The CDR3 covers 14 residues. With 7 bases removed from V and 1 base from J, the gap between germline ends came to 13 bases. CDR3 sequence (DNA): TGTGCCAGCACCCAGGGGCCTCAGAACACTGAAGCTTTCTTT. Translating it yields CASTQGPQNTEAFF.

This clonotype has ten or more counts. The V and J genes are TRBV20-1 and TRBJ1-1; 9 nucleotides line up with TRBD1. The CDR3 is made up of 15 amino acids. After removal of 5 bases from V and 1 base from J, the junction contained 8 bases not matched to a gene. Germline V CDR1 and CDR2: DFQATT, SNEGSKA (reference sequence). This CDR3 reads CSAPSLTGGNTEAFF. CDR3 coding DNA: TGCAGTGCTCCCTCCCTGACAGGGGGGAACACTGAAGCTTTCTTT.

Many counts were recorded for this clonotype. The V gene is TRBV5-8, the J gene TRBJ2-7; the D is unclear. V shed 5 bases and J shed 4 bases, with 28 bases lying between them. The CDR3 contains 18 residues. Germline V CDR1 and CDR2: SGHTS, YDEGEE. The CDR3 nucleotides are TGTGCCAGCAGTTGCCCAAACCCTTACGAGTCTCCCCTTTACGAGCAGTACTTC. It codes for CASSCPNPYESPLYEQYF.

In the case of this clonotype: This clone may be a read error of a much larger clone one base away. This chain uses TRBV9 with TRBJ2-1, with unresolved D. The CDR3 extends over 14 amino acids. Germline loops: CDR1 SGDLS, CDR2 YYNGEE. The CDR3 here is CASSTQPSCNEQFF. In DNA form, the CDR3 reads TGTGCCAGCAGCACTCAGCCCTCCTGCAATGAGCAGTTCTTC.

The genes are TRBV12-3 or TRBV12-4 and TRBJ2-3; either TRBD1 or TRBD2 may supply D (5 bases each). V lost 6 bases to trimming and J lost 5 bases, with 18 bases between them. CDR3 length equals 15 residues. Here the CDR3 DNA reads TGTGCCAGCAGGACCTCGGGACCGGCCCTAGATACGCAGTATTTT. Protein product: CASRTSGPALDTQYF.

This clonotype showed up just a few times. This sequence joins TRBV3-1 and TRBJ2-5, with 9 bases aligning to TRBD2. CDR1 is LGHDT and CDR2 is YNNKEL in the germline V gene (reference sequence). The V segment lost 1 base and the J segment 1 base; nucleotides outside the gene matches: 4. The CDR3 runs to 16 residues. The CDR3 here is CASSQGTSALQETQYF. CDR3 bases: TGTGCCAGCAGCCAAGGGACTAGCGCACTCCAAGAGACCCAGTACTTC.

The chain is built from TRBV10-3 and TRBJ2-3; possibly TRBD1 or TRBD2 for D (5 bases each). V lost 4 bases to trimming and J lost 3 bases, with 8 bases between them. Looked up from germline, CDR1 is ENHRY and CDR2 is SYGVKD. The CDR3 is 13 residues long. CDR3 bases: TGTGCCATCAGTGGGGGGTGGACAGATACGCAGTATTTT. This translates into CAISGGWTDTQYF.